These 23 T cell receptor beta chains were sequenced from one sample in a study of T cell repertoires in cytomegalovirus infection. One entry per CDR3 protein results from TCRdb running MiXCR on the reads. The top ten hold approximately 78% of the sample, which has approximately 100,000 distinct CDR3 sequences, around 30% seen once. These receptors lack a known antigen. Sequences were derived from CD8+ T cells from cultured PBMCs, sampled from culture after CMV antigen stimulation. The receptors derive from a human donor in good health (CMV status not recorded). Some clones in this sample may be carry-over from other donors' samples.

This clonotype was seen many times. The chain uses TRBV12-3 or TRBV12-4 and TRBJ2-7; TRBD1 matches at 10 bases. V lost 6 bases and J lost 2; bases outside the gene matches: 10. CDR3 length: 16 amino acids. The CDR3 coding sequence is TGTGCCAGCAGCACTTGGACAGGGGGTTTTCCCTACGAGCAGTACTTC. Translation: CASSTWTGGFPYEQYF.

This clonotype was seen a single time. A much larger clone is a single base away; this may be a read error. The chain carries TRBV10-3 and TRBJ1-1; possible D gene TRBD1, 6 bases. The CDR3 runs to 14 residues. V lost 2 bases to trimming and J lost 3 bases, with 10 bases between them. In germline, CDR1 is ENHRY, CDR2 SYGVKD. The CDR3 reads CAISEGGKDTEAFF. The CDR3, as DNA: TGTGCCATCAGTGAGGGGGGCAAGGACACTGAAGCTTTCTTT.

The rearrangement joins TRBV6-2 or TRBV6-3 to TRBJ2-5; 9 bases are a match to TRBD2. V lost 4 bases, J lost 5 bases, and 5 bases stayed unmatched. The CDR3 consists of 14 residues. Germline V gives CDR1 MNHEY, CDR2 SVGEGT. CDR3 sequence: CASSLAGDAETQYF. CDR3 sequence (DNA): TGTGCCAGCAGTTTAGCGGGGGACGCGGAGACCCAGTACTTC.

In this sample, this clonotype turned up many times. The chain has TRBV7-9 and TRBJ2-3; a possible D gene is TRBD2 (6 bases). CDR1 and CDR2 from the germline V gene are SEHNR and FQNEAQ (reference sequence). V dropped 5 bases and J dropped 1 base, with 16 bases sitting between them. The CDR3 contains 16 residues. This CDR3 is CASSLGGDLGTDTQYF. In nucleotides, the CDR3 is TGTGCCAGCAGCCTAGGCGGGGATCTTGGCACAGATACGCAGTATTTT.

The rearrangement links TRBV12-3 or TRBV12-4 to TRBJ2-5; 9 positions match TRBD1. The CDR3 loop spans 17 amino acids. The trim removed 6 bases at V and 3 bases at J, leaving 14 bases unmatched. CDR3 protein: CASSDPGTGPAEETQYF. CDR3 DNA: TGTGCCAGCAGCGACCCCGGGACAGGGCCCGCCGAAGAGACCCAGTACTTC.

The chain recombines TRBV19 with TRBJ2-4; the D gene is possibly TRBD1 (5 bases). Germline V gene lookup returns CDR1 LNHDA and CDR2 SQIVND (reference sequence). Between the trimmed V and J ends, which lost 4 bases and 0 bases, there was a span of 13 bases. The CDR3 totals 16 residues. Here the CDR3 reads CASSKDSTLAKNIQYF. In DNA, the CDR3 is TGTGCCAGTAGTAAAGACAGTACTCTAGCCAAAAACATTCAGTACTTC.

This clonotype appeared a few times. V is TRBV10-3 and J is TRBJ2-2; a possible D gene is TRBD2 (6 bases). The V end was cut by 5 bases, the J end by 5 bases, with 18 bases between. This CDR3 comprises 16 residues. The germline CDR1 and CDR2 sequences are ENHRY and SYGVKD. The CDR3 DNA reads TGTGCCATCAGTCCCCGACTAGTCTTGGTTACCGGGGAGCTGTTTTTT. Translation: CAISPRLVLVTGELFF.

The chain links TRBV11-2 to TRBJ2-7; the D gene could be TRBD1 or TRBD2 (5 bases each). Germline V gene data show CDR1 as SGHAT and CDR2 as FQNNGV. The V and J ends lost 6 bases and 2 bases respectively, with 11 bases between them. CDR3 length equals 13 residues. Written as DNA, the CDR3 is TGTGCCAGCAGTAACGGGGCAGCCTACGAGCAGTACTTC. Protein: CASSNGAAYEQYF.

This rearrangement joins TRBV2 to TRBJ1-5; 10 bases line up with TRBD1. Trimming removed 6 bases from V and 6 bases from J; junction bases left unmatched: 8. The CDR3 totals 15 residues. CDR1 and CDR2 from the germline V gene are SNHLY and FYNNEI. The chain's CDR3 is CASREGQGTSQPQHF. For the CDR3, the DNA is TGTGCCAGCAGGGAGGGACAGGGGACGAGTCAGCCCCAGCATTTT.

Comments on this clonotype: One junction end does not reproduce the germline sequence, and a read error may be involved. This chain connects TRBV4-1 to TRBJ2-1; 9 nucleotides agree with TRBD2. This CDR3 spans 17 amino acids. Germline lookup yields CDR1 MGHRA and CDR2 YSYEKL. The CDR3 DNA sequence: TGTGCCAGCAGCCAAGATCCGGGCGGGGGGGCGGGCAATGAGCAGTTCTTC. The encoded protein is CASSQDPGGGAGNEQFF.

This clonotype was recorded a few times. This rearrangement joins TRBV7-6 to TRBJ1-1; possibly TRBD1 for D (6 bases). V was pared by 1 base and J by 8 bases, with 14 bases between. The CDR3 length is 14 residues. CDR1 is SGHVS and CDR2 is FNYEAQ in the germline V gene. CDR3 DNA sequence: TGTGCCAGCAGCTTAGGGGACATGCTACAGGAAGCTTTCTTT. As protein: CASSLGDMLQEAFF.

This clonotype was observed a handful of times. The chain links TRBV20-1 to TRBJ1-5; D remains unclear. Germline V lookup: CDR1 DFQATT, CDR2 SNEGSKA (reference sequence). V was cut by 0 bases and J by 3 bases, with 15 bases left in between. The CDR3 covers 16 residues. This CDR3 reads CSAREGPRISNQPQHF. The CDR3 region has the DNA TGCAGTGCTAGAGAAGGACCGCGGATTTCCAATCAGCCCCAGCATTTT.

This clonotype was detected only a few times. The chain combines TRBV3-1 with TRBJ2-1; 9 bases map to TRBD2. The trim removed 1 base at V and 7 bases at J, leaving 8 bases unmatched. The length of the CDR3 is 16 residues. Germline V gene data show CDR1 as LGHDT and CDR2 as YNNKEL (reference sequence). The CDR3 nucleotides read TGTGCCAGCAGCCAAGTTGGCGGGGGGGCAAAAAATGAGCAGTTCTTC. Its protein is CASSQVGGGAKNEQFF.

This clonotype was recorded a few times. V gene TRBV4-1 combines with J gene TRBJ2-7, with D unresolved. The V gene's germline CDR1 is MGHRA and CDR2 YSYEKL. The CDR3 is made up of 15 amino acids. The V gene lost 1 base and the J gene lost 2 bases, with 12 bases spanning the gap. The CDR3 sequence: CASSQGVADTYEQYF. The CDR3 nucleotides are TGCGCCAGCAGCCAAGGTGTGGCTGACACCTACGAGCAGTACTTC.

This clonotype was found many times. The V call is TRBV6-1, the J call TRBJ1-5, with TRBD1 matching 9 bases. J gave up 0 bases and V 6 bases, and 3 bases lay outside the gene matches. This CDR3 has 15 amino acids. The V gene's germline CDR1 is MNHNS and CDR2 SASEGT. The CDR3: CASRGTGYSNQPQHF. The CDR3, as DNA: TGTGCCAGCAGAGGGACAGGGTATAGCAATCAGCCCCAGCATTTT.

The chain recombines TRBV28 with TRBJ2-3; D not resolved. Trimming pared 2 bases from V and 4 bases from J, leaving 19 bases between. Germline V gives CDR1 MDHEN, CDR2 SYDVKM. This CDR3 spans 17 amino acids. CDR3: CASSLLPASRIADTQYF. DNA of the CDR3: TGTGCCAGCAGTTTACTCCCGGCGTCGAGGATCGCAGATACGCAGTATTTT.

This clonotype was seen repeatedly, ten times or more. The rearrangement uses TRBV20-1 and TRBJ1-1; D might be TRBD1 (5 bases). Trimming removed 0 bases from V and 0 bases from J, with 11 bases in between. Germline V CDR1 and CDR2: DFQATT, SNEGSKA (reference sequence). This CDR3 comprises 15 residues. As DNA, the CDR3 is TGCAGTGCTAGAGACCCTCGGGGGATGAACACTGAAGCTTTCTTT. The encoded protein is CSARDPRGMNTEAFF.

Ten or more counts support this clonotype. This rearrangement joins TRBV7-9 to TRBJ2-7, with D possibly TRBD1 on 5 matching bases. Germline CDR1 SEHNR, CDR2 FQNEAQ (reference sequence). V was pared by 5 bases and J by 3 bases, with 17 bases between. CDR3 size: 15 residues. CDR3 region: CASSQQTAMIYEQYF. As DNA, the CDR3 is TGTGCCAGCAGCCAACAGACAGCTATGATCTACGAGCAGTACTTC.

The CDR3 nucleotides are TGTGCCAGCAGTTCCCGATGGGGAAGGAGCACAGATACGCAGTATTTT. Encoded protein: CASSSRWGRSTDTQYF. The chain is built from TRBV27 and TRBJ2-3; D not certain. Germline-derived CDR1 and CDR2 are MNHEY and SMNVEV (reference sequence). Deletions cut 4 bases from V and 0 bases from J, with 14 bases between. This CDR3 spans 16 amino acids.

The V gene is TRBV10-3, the J gene TRBJ2-7; D gene unclear. The V end was cut by 9 bases, the J end by 1 base, with 7 bases between. Germline values: CDR1 ENHRY, CDR2 SYGVKD. The CDR3 is 11 amino acids. The CDR3 region has the DNA TGTGCCATTGGAGCGTCCTACGAGCAGTACTTC. It specifies CAIGASYEQYF.

This clonotype has more than one count but fewer than ten. The chain combines TRBV7-9 with TRBJ1-5, with D hard to call. With 5 bases removed from V and 5 bases from J, the gap between germline ends came to 16 bases. This CDR3 is 15 amino acids long. The germline V gene encodes CDR1 SEHNR and CDR2 FQNEAQ (reference sequence). CDR3: CASSISGLADQPQHF. CDR3 in DNA: TGTGCCAGCAGCATTTCAGGACTGGCAGATCAGCCCCAGCATTTT.

The J gene is TRBJ2-1, the V gene TRBV27; TRBD2 matches at 14 bases. V shed 6 bases, J shed 10 bases, and the junction held 5 bases outside the gene matches. This CDR3 region has 14 residues. The germline V gene has CDR1 MNHEY and CDR2 SMNVEV (reference sequence). CDR3 residues: CASSYGLAGGEQFF. The CDR3 DNA reads TGTGCCAGCAGCTACGGACTAGCGGGGGGCGAGCAGTTCTTC.

About this clonotype itself: The junction differs from germline at one of its ends, possibly a read error. This rearrangement joins TRBV29-1 to TRBJ2-1; 14 bases agree with TRBD2. Germline V gene sequence: CDR1 SQVTM, CDR2 ANQGSEA. The CDR3 runs to 18 residues. In nucleotides, the CDR3 is TGCGGCGTTGAGGGGGGACTAGCGGGGGCCAGCTCCTACAATGAGCAGTTCTTC. Translated: CGVEGGLAGASSYNEQFF.